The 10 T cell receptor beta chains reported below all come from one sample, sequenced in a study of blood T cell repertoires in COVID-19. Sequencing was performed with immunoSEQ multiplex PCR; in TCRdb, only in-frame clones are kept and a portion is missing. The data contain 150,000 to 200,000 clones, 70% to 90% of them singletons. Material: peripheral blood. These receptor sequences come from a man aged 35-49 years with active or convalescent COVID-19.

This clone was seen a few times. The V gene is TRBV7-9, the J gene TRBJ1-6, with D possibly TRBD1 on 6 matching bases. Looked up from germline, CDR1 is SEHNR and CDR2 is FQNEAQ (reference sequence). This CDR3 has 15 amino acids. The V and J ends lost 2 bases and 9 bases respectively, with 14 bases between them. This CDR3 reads CASSLPTGRGSPLHF. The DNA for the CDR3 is TGTGCCAGCAGCTTACCAACAGGGAGAGGTTCACCCCTCCACTTT.

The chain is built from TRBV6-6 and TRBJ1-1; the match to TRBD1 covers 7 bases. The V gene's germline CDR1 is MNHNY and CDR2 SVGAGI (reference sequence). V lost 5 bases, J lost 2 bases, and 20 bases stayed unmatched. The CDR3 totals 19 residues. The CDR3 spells CASSRGVKQGPVSNTEAFF. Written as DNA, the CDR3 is TGTGCCAGCAGTCGGGGGGTTAAACAGGGGCCTGTCTCAAACACTGAAGCTTTCTTT.

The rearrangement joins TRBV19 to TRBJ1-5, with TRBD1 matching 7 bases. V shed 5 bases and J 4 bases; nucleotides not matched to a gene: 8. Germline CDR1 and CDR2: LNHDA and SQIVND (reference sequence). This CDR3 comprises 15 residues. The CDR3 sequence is CASSANRQGNQPQHF. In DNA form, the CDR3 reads TGTGCCAGTAGTGCAAATCGACAGGGTAATCAGCCCCAGCATTTT. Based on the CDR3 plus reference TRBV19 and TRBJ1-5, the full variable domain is DGGITQSPKYLFRKEGQNVTLSCEQNLNHDAMYWYRQDPGQGLRLIYYSQIVNDFQKGDIAEGYSVSREKKESFPLTVTSAQKNPTAFYLCASSANRQGNQPQHFGDGTRLSIL.

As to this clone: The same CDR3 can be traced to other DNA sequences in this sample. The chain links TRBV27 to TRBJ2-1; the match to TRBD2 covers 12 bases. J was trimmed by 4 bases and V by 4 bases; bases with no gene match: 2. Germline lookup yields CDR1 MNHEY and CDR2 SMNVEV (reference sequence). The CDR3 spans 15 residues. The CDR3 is CASSSGLAGYNEQFF. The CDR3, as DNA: TGTGCCAGCAGTTCAGGACTAGCGGGATACAATGAGCAGTTCTTC.

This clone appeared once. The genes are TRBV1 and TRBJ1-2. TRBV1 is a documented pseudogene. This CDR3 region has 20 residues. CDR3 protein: CTSSQDRDECTSPWSYGYTF. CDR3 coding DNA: TGCACCAGCAGCCAAGATCGGGATGAGTGTACGAGTCCTTGGAGCTATGGCTACACCTTC.

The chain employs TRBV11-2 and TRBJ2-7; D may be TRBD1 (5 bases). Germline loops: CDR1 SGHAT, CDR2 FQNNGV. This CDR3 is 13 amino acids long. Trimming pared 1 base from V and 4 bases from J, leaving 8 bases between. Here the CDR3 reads CASSLGGKYEQYF. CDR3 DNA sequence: TGTGCCAGCAGCTTAGGGGGCAAGTACGAGCAGTACTTC.

In DNA form, the CDR3 reads TGTGCCAGCAGCGCATACCTCGGGACAGTCTATGGCTACACCTTC. Translated: CASSAYLGTVYGYTF. V is TRBV7-8 and J is TRBJ1-2; 7 bases are shared with TRBD1. V was pared by 5 bases and J by 4 bases, with 10 bases of the junction left unmatched. The CDR3 extends over 15 amino acids. Germline V gene sequence: CDR1 SGHVS, CDR2 FQNEAQ.

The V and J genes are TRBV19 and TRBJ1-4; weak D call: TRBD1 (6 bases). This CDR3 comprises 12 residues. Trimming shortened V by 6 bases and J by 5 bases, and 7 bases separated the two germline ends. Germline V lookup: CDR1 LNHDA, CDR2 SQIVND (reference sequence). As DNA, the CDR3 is TGTGCCAGTAGAACAGGGAATGAAAAACTGTTTTTT. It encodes CASRTGNEKLFF.

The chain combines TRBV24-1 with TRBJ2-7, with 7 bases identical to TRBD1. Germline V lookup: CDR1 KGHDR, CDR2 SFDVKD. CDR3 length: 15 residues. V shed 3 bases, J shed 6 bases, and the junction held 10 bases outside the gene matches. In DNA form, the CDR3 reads TGTGCCACCAGTGATACGTACAGGGGTGAGGGCGAGCAGTACTTC. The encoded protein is CATSDTYRGEGEQYF.

The CDR3, as DNA: TGTGCCAGCAGCAAATGGATGGTACGGACAGCAAAGAATGAAAAACTGTTTTTT. As protein: CASSKWMVRTAKNEKLFF. J is TRBJ1-4 and V is TRBV21-1; the D call in the table, TRBD1, was not verified against the DNA. TRBV21-1 represents a pseudogene. The length of the CDR3 is 18 residues.